In its sample, the clone carrying this TCR beta chain ranks as medium-sized (0.01 to 0.1%). Its antigen is still unknown. This record belongs to a study of metastatic and nonmetastatic thyroid tumors. TCRdb re-called clones from the PCR reads using MiXCR. The profile shows about 30,000 clones, 3.5% to 4.5% of them singletons. There were no patients who had received any treatment before thyroid surgery. General study results and limits: For both blood and tumor, malignant thyroid tumors reportedly showed significantly higher TCR beta diversity than benign nodules did.

Germline V gives CDR1 MDHEN, CDR2 SYDVKM. The CDR3 runs 15 residues. V dropped 3 bases and J dropped 12; count of bases not matched to a gene: 10. The gene calls are TRBV28 and TRBJ2-1; 11 nucleotides align to TRBD1. Sequenced sample: blood. The sequence derives from a female donor with papillary thyroid cancer or a benign thyroid nodule (not recorded which). Some clones in this sample may be carry-over from other donors' samples. The DNA of the CDR3 is TGTGCCAGCAGTTTTTCAGGACAGGGGGCGGGTGGGCAGTTCTTC. Encoded protein: CASSFSGQGAGGQFF.